The 29 T cell receptor beta chains listed next were all sequenced from one sample in a study of identical twins. In TCRdb, the 5' RACE reads were re-called with MiXCR into one record per CDR3 protein. The top ten hold roughly 14% of the sample, which has some 230,000 distinct CDR3 sequences, 6.5% seen once. These data are also associated with another study on T cells expressing NK-cell markers.

The specimen was CD8+ T cells sorted from blood. The receptors shown here come from a woman under 30 in good health.

This clonotype was detected only a few times. J is TRBJ2-7 and V is TRBV6-5; a possible D gene is TRBD1 (6 bases). Germline V gene lookup returns CDR1 MNHEY and CDR2 SVGAGI. V was trimmed by 0 bases and J by 2 bases, leaving 11 bases between them. CDR3 length: 15 amino acids. The CDR3 spells CASSYSIQGTYEQYF. The CDR3 nucleotides are TGTGCCAGCAGTTACTCGATTCAGGGGACCTACGAGCAGTACTTC.

This clonotype was picked up a small number of times. The chain joins TRBV5-6 to TRBJ2-5; D perhaps matches TRBD2 (6 bases). V shed 7 bases and J shed 3 bases, with 13 bases lying between them. Germline V CDR1 and CDR2: SGHDT, YYEEEE. This CDR3 contains 13 residues. CDR3 sequence: CASGRRAEETQYF. CDR3 sequence (DNA): TGTGCCAGCGGCCGGAGGGCAGAAGAGACCCAGTACTTC.

This clonotype was observed a handful of times. The rearrangement joins TRBV6-1 to TRBJ1-5; the match to TRBD1 covers 7 bases. Germline V gene sequence: CDR1 MNHNS, CDR2 SASEGT. Trimming removed 5 bases from V and 1 base from J; junction bases left unmatched: 8. The CDR3 is 16 residues long. CDR3 nucleotides: TGTGCCAGCAGTCTTACAGGGGTTTCAAGCAATCAGCCCCAGCATTTT. Residues: CASSLTGVSSNQPQHF.

At least ten counts were recorded for this clonotype. The chain recombines TRBV12-3 or TRBV12-4 with TRBJ1-2; D gene ambiguous. The CDR3 is 15 amino acids. The V end was cut by 3 bases, the J end by 0 bases, with 11 bases between. CDR3 region: CASSFQPLANYGYTF. The CDR3 nucleotides are TGTGCCAGCAGTTTTCAACCGTTAGCTAACTATGGCTACACCTTC.

The V gene is TRBV10-2, the J gene TRBJ2-2; D is unresolved. V was shortened by 2 bases and J by 2 bases, with 15 bases between the two germline ends. The CDR3 extends over 17 amino acids. From germline, CDR1 is WSHSY and CDR2 SAAADI. Here the CDR3 reads CASSEPPRTDNTGELFF. The CDR3 bases are TGCGCCAGCAGTGAGCCCCCCCGGACGGATAACACCGGGGAGCTGTTTTTT.

V usage is TRBV6-1 and J usage is TRBJ2-1, with 7 positions matching TRBD1. The CDR3 totals 15 residues. Germline CDR1 reads MNHNS; CDR2 reads SASEGT. Trimming at V came to 7 bases and at J to 2 bases, leaving 8 bases not matched to a gene. CDR3 sequence: CASTPTGTAYNEQFF. CDR3 nucleotide sequence: TGTGCCAGCACCCCCACCGGGACAGCCTACAATGAGCAGTTCTTC.

V gene TRBV20-1 combines with J gene TRBJ2-7; 7 positions agree with TRBD2. The ends lost 0 bases at V and 1 base at J; junction bases unmatched: 6. Germline V gene lookup returns CDR1 DFQATT and CDR2 SNEGSKA (reference sequence). The CDR3 is 15 amino acids. CDR3 sequence reads: CSARDVQRDSYEQYF. CDR3 in DNA: TGCAGTGCTAGAGATGTCCAGCGGGATTCCTACGAGCAGTACTTC.

This chain links TRBV9 with TRBJ2-5; TRBD1 matches 7 bases. The CDR3 has 15 amino acids. The trim removed 4 bases at V and 1 base at J, leaving 7 bases unmatched. Looked up from germline, CDR1 is SGDLS and CDR2 is YYNGEE. The chain's CDR3 is CASSSPHRGQETQYF. The CDR3 bases are TGTGCCAGCAGCTCCCCCCACAGGGGCCAAGAGACCCAGTACTTC.

In its sample, this clonotype was seen a few times. The genes are TRBV7-9 and TRBJ2-5, with 7 bases that match TRBD1. The CDR3 length is 14 residues. CDR1 SEHNR and CDR2 FQNEAQ come from the germline V gene (reference sequence). Trimming cost V 4 bases and J 2 bases; bases outside gene matches: 4. The CDR3 bases are TGTGCCAGCAGCTACACGGGACAGCAAGAGACCCAGTACTTC. It is translated as CASSYTGQQETQYF.

The sample holds a few counts of this clonotype. This chain links TRBV13 with TRBJ2-4, with 11 bases lining up with TRBD2. V dropped 5 bases and J dropped 1; count of bases not matched to a gene: 1. The CDR3 loop spans 15 amino acids. Germline lookup yields CDR1 PRHDT and CDR2 FYEKMQ (reference sequence). CDR3 nucleotides: TGTGCCAGCAGCCGGACTAGCGGGGCCAAAAACATTCAGTACTTC. Protein: CASSRTSGAKNIQYF.

As to this clonotype: Sequence at one end of the junction differs from germline and may be a read error. The chain carries TRBV3-1 and TRBJ2-1, with D unresolved. CDR1 and CDR2 from the germline V gene are LGHDT and YNNKEL (reference sequence). There are 17 residues in the CDR3. The CDR3 DNA follows: TGTGCCACCAGCCAAGAGGTAGCTTGGGCGCCTGGTAGTGAGCAGTTCTTC. Amino acids: CATSQEVAWAPGSEQFF.

This clonotype was picked up a small number of times. The rearrangement uses TRBV29-1 and TRBJ1-2; tentative D call: TRBD1 (5 bases). The germline gives CDR1 SQVTM, CDR2 ANQGSEA. This CDR3 region has 14 residues. V gave up 7 bases and J gave up 4 bases, with 19 bases separating them. The CDR3 DNA sequence: TGCAGCGCAACGGACACCACGAGGGTCTATGGCTACACCTTC. Its protein is CSATDTTRVYGYTF.

J is TRBJ2-1 and V is TRBV6-2 or TRBV6-3, with D possibly matching TRBD1 (6 bases). Germline loops: CDR1 MNHEY, CDR2 SVGEGT. The CDR3 sequence is 12 residues long. V was trimmed by 6 bases and J by 10 bases, leaving 13 bases between them. This CDR3 reads CASSLDSREQFF. The CDR3 DNA sequence: TGTGCCAGCAGCCTGGACAGCAGAGAGCAGTTCTTC.

This clonotype was observed many times. V gene TRBV12-3 or TRBV12-4 combines with J gene TRBJ2-7; TRBD2 is a possible D gene (5 bases). The CDR3 loop spans 14 amino acids. The V end lost 3 bases, the J end lost 3 bases, and 12 bases lay between the germline ends. CDR3 coding DNA: TGTGCCAGCAGTTTCGTGGACTCCATCTACGAGCAGTACTTC. Protein product: CASSFVDSIYEQYF.

This clonotype was recorded at least ten times. The chain joins TRBV9 to TRBJ1-2; D remains ambiguous. Trimming left V 3 bases short and J 7 bases short, with 7 bases between. This CDR3 has 11 amino acids. Germline V gives CDR1 SGDLS, CDR2 YYNGEE. The DNA of the CDR3 is TGTGCCAGCAGCGGACGGCTTGGCTACACCTTC. As protein: CASSGRLGYTF.

The chain couples TRBV7-9 to TRBJ1-1, with D unclear. In germline, CDR1 is SEHNR, CDR2 FQNEAQ (reference sequence). The CDR3 runs 11 residues. The germline V and J ends were trimmed by 5 bases and 6 bases, with 7 bases remaining between them. The CDR3 here is CASSPGAEAFF. For the CDR3, the DNA is TGTGCCAGCAGCCCAGGTGCTGAAGCTTTCTTT.

In its sample, this clonotype was seen a few times. The chain uses TRBV5-1 and TRBJ2-7; D is unclear. V gave up 5 bases and J gave up 4 bases, with 16 bases separating them. This CDR3 has 14 residues. CDR1 SGHRS and CDR2 YFSETQ come from the germline V gene. CDR3 sequence (DNA): TGCGCCAGCAGAAAGCAGGAAAGGCAATACGAGCAGTACTTC. Protein product: CASRKQERQYEQYF.

This clonotype was counted a few times. The rearrangement links TRBV25-1 to TRBJ1-1, with D hard to call. Germline CDR1 is MGHDK and CDR2 is SYGVNS. The CDR3 totals 12 residues. The V end lost 2 bases, the J end lost 4 bases, and 5 bases lay between the germline ends. The CDR3 DNA sequence: TGTGCCAGCAGTGAAAGCGTCACTGAAGCTTTCTTT. This translates into CASSESVTEAFF.

This clonotype was seen ten or more times. V and J are TRBV5-1 and TRBJ1-4, with D maybe TRBD1 (6 bases). The germline V and J ends were trimmed by 2 bases and 8 bases, with 16 bases remaining between them. Germline-derived CDR1 and CDR2 are SGHRS and YFSETQ. The CDR3 covers 15 residues. CDR3 in amino acids: CASSFSRGAFEKLFF. Written as DNA, the CDR3 is TGCGCCAGCAGCTTCTCCAGGGGTGCGTTCGAAAAACTGTTTTTT.

Many counts were recorded for this clonotype. This chain joins TRBV10-2 and TRBJ1-1, with D unclear. Deletions cut 7 bases from V and 1 base from J, with 16 bases between. From germline, CDR1 is WSHSY and CDR2 SAAADI. This CDR3 is 15 amino acids long. The DNA of the CDR3 is TGCGCCAGCACCCCCACCGGACGGGAGAACACTGAAGCTTTCTTT. It codes for CASTPTGRENTEAFF.

V usage is TRBV7-9 and J usage is TRBJ2-2; D is ambiguous. The germline CDR1 and CDR2 sequences are SEHNR and FQNEAQ (reference sequence). The CDR3 runs to 15 residues. Trimming cost V 5 bases and J 0 bases, with 10 bases left between them. CDR3 loop: CASSPKGTNTGELFF. The CDR3 DNA reads as TGTGCCAGCAGCCCAAAGGGTACGAACACCGGGGAGCTGTTTTTT. The whole variable domain, remainder taken from reference TRBV7-9 and TRBJ2-2, is DTGVSQNPRHKITKRGQNVTFRCDPISEHNRLYWYRQTLGQGPEFLTYFQNEAQLEKSRLLSDRFSAERPKGSFSTLEIQRTEQGDSAMYLCASSPKGTNTGELFFGEGSRLTVL.

This rearrangement joins TRBV7-9 to TRBJ2-2, with D unresolved. The germline V gene has CDR1 SEHNR and CDR2 FQNEAQ (reference sequence). This CDR3 contains 15 residues. V lost 1 base and J 0 bases, leaving 6 bases between the germline ends. CDR3: CASSLDTANTGELFF. CDR3 sequence (DNA): TGTGCCAGCAGCTTAGATACGGCGAACACCGGGGAGCTGTTTTTT.

The sample holds many counts of this clonotype. This chain joins TRBV20-1 and TRBJ2-1; TRBD2 matches at 8 bases. This CDR3 has 14 amino acids. V was pared by 1 base and J by 8 bases, with 7 bases of the junction left unmatched. Looked up from germline, CDR1 is DFQATT and CDR2 is SNEGSKA (reference sequence). CDR3 sequence: CSARGRTSIHEQFF. CDR3 in DNA: TGCAGTGCTAGAGGGCGGACTAGCATCCATGAGCAGTTCTTC.

DNA for the CDR3: TGTGCCAGCGAGGGACTAGCGGGGGTCTACTACGAGCAGTACTTC. As protein: CASEGLAGVYYEQYF. J is TRBJ2-7 and V is TRBV6-2 or TRBV6-3; 14 bases line up with TRBD2. V shed 8 bases, J shed 3 bases, and the junction held 6 bases outside the gene matches. Germline V CDR1 and CDR2: MNHEY, SVGEGT. The CDR3 covers 15 residues.

This clonotype was observed at least ten times. This chain links TRBV15 with TRBJ1-1, with a possible D match to TRBD1 (6 bases). This CDR3 contains 15 residues. The germline V gene has CDR1 LNHNV and CDR2 YYDKDF (reference sequence). Deletions cut 1 base from V and 4 bases from J, with 13 bases between. The CDR3 spells CATSRGGGGGTEAFF. CDR3 DNA sequence: TGTGCCACCAGCAGAGGTGGCGGAGGGGGCACTGAAGCTTTCTTT.

This clonotype has a handful of counts. This chain uses TRBV12-3 or TRBV12-4 with TRBJ2-5; perhaps D is TRBD1 or TRBD2 (5 bases each). The CDR3 sequence is 14 residues long. Deletions cut 2 bases from V and 4 bases from J, with 11 bases between. This CDR3 reads CASSLLRGRETQYF. CDR3 bases: TGTGCCAGCAGTTTACTACGGGGCCGAGAGACCCAGTACTTC.

The chain is built from TRBV7-6 and TRBJ2-5; TRBD2 agrees at 8 bases. Germline-derived CDR1 and CDR2 are SGHVS and FNYEAQ. The CDR3 runs to 15 residues. With V trimmed by 4 bases and J by 5 bases, 9 bases remained unmatched. For the CDR3, the DNA is TGTGCCAGCAGCTACCGGGGGGGTAGTTATGAGACCCAGTACTTC. The encoded protein is CASSYRGGSYETQYF.

The gene calls are TRBV7-9 and TRBJ2-7; 7 nucleotides line up with TRBD1. J was trimmed by 2 bases and V by 6 bases; bases with no gene match: 4. Germline CDR1 is SEHNR and CDR2 is FQNEAQ (reference sequence). This CDR3 comprises 13 residues. CDR3 DNA: TGTGCCAGCAGGTATACAGGGGCCTACGAGCAGTACTTC. Translated, it gives CASRYTGAYEQYF.

The table lists this clonotype with many counts. This rearrangement joins TRBV2 to TRBJ1-2; D ambiguous. The CDR3 is made up of 15 amino acids. The V and J ends lost 1 base and 0 bases respectively, with 9 bases between them. Germline CDR1 reads SNHLY; CDR2 reads FYNNEI. The CDR3 sequence is CASSEVGAANYGYTF. The CDR3 DNA reads TGTGCCAGCAGTGAAGTAGGCGCAGCTAACTATGGCTACACCTTC.